This T cell receptor (beta chain) was recorded in a study of T cell clones after liver transplantation. Study-level background: Without induction therapy, subjects received standard immunosuppression until 12-24 months post-transplant. Samples came pre-transplant, pre-randomization before withdrawal, and post-randomization after withdrawal ended.

Study findings and constraints: The donor-reactive repertoire was only partly measurable in two subjects, lacking donor cells.

In the case of this clone: Its specificity is not known.

Assay used: immunoSEQ multiplex PCR; TCRdb lists only in-frame clones, some missing. The sample carries tens of thousands of clones, around 83% recorded once. CDR3 length equals 16 residues. Losses at the gene ends were 3 bases for V and 4 bases for J; bases not matched to a gene: 11. Germline V gene lookup returns CDR1 SGHTS and CDR2 YDEGEE. The clonotype originates from a human patient who received a liver transplant. Some of the T cells may derive from the graft donor. V gene TRBV5-8 combines with J gene TRBJ2-5; 8 nucleotides match TRBD1. Here the sequenced sample was CD4+ T cells from blood, taken 24 months after liver transplant. CDR3 in amino acids: CASSSLGQGSRETQYF. In DNA, the CDR3 is TGTGCCAGCAGCTCCCTCGGACAGGGATCAAGAGAGACCCAGTACTTC.